This T cell receptor beta chain was recovered during a study of T cell responses to AZD1222 COVID-19 vaccine. V was trimmed by 3 bases and J by 4 bases, leaving 9 bases between them. Germline-derived CDR1 and CDR2 are SEHNR and FQNEAQ (reference sequence). CDR3 length equals 14 residues. The protocol was immunoSEQ multiplex PCR, while the TCRdb copy is restricted to in-frame clones and leaves out a portion. The sample lists about 45,000 clones; around 90% were seen once. Study observations and caveats: Spike-wide vaccine-associated CD4 TCRs dominated at 160-218 and 743-854. Nearly half of the spike-specific TCRs reportedly recognize variant regions that carry no mutations. Spike-specific TCR breadth and depth both grew after two AZD1222 doses.

Comments on this clone: Its antigen is still unknown.

Sequencing used peripheral blood, obtained 28 days after the second AZD1222 dose. This TCR came from an adult who received the AZD1222 COVID-19 vaccine. V gene TRBV7-9 combines with J gene TRBJ1-4; D gene ambiguous. This chain's CDR3 is CASSLTQLNEKLFF. For the CDR3, the DNA is TGTGCCAGCAGCTTGACACAGCTTAATGAAAAACTGTTTTTT.